What follows are 11 T cell receptor beta chains derived from one specimen sequenced in a study of shared clonotypes between healthy human individuals. The repertoire was sequenced with immunoSEQ multiplex PCR; TCRdb's copy has only in-frame clones and lacks some. This sample carries about 2.4 million clones, 90% to 95% of them seen once, and the ten largest clones take roughly 0.14%. Material: naive CD4+ T cells sorted from blood. Subset indicated: CD45RA+ positively selected. Receptors were obtained from a man between 18 and 29 years old in good health.

The chain carries TRBV29-1 and TRBJ2-5, with no clear D. CDR3 length: 12 amino acids. Deletions cut 2 bases from V and 1 base from J, with 5 bases between. Germline CDR1 SQVTM, CDR2 ANQGSEA. The CDR3 DNA reads as TGCAGCGTTGAAACCAGCCAAGAGACCCAGTACTTC. It yields the protein CSVETSQETQYF.

This clone was picked up a small number of times. The sample has other DNA sequences that encode this CDR3 too. The chain carries TRBV5-4 and TRBJ1-1; no clear D. This CDR3 has 12 residues. CDR1 and CDR2 (germline): SGHNT, YYREEE (reference sequence). V lost 2 bases to trimming and J lost 3 bases, with 5 bases between them. This CDR3 reads CASSLDYTEAFF. CDR3 nucleotides: TGTGCCAGCAGCTTAGATTACACTGAAGCTTTCTTT.

DNA of the CDR3: TGTGCCAGCAGCTTCGTGACGGCCTCGGTGGATACGCAGTATTTT. Protein: CASSFVTASVDTQYF. The rearrangement links TRBV5-4 to TRBJ2-3; D gene unclear. Germline loops: CDR1 SGHNT, CDR2 YYREEE (reference sequence). Trimming shortened V by 2 bases and J by 6 bases, and 16 bases separated the two germline ends. This CDR3 is 15 amino acids long.

This chain links TRBV10-2 with TRBJ1-6; no reliable D call. The CDR3 is 20 residues long. Germline lookup yields CDR1 WSHSY and CDR2 SAAADI. V lost 0 bases to trimming and J lost 0 bases, with 18 bases between them. The DNA for the CDR3 is TGCGCCAGCAGTGAGTCGAAGAGAGGACTCTTGAGCTCCTATAATTCACCCCTCCACTTT. This codes for CASSESKRGLLSSYNSPLHF.

The rearrangement joins TRBV13 to TRBJ1-3, with 7 bases aligning to TRBD1. This CDR3 contains 14 residues. With V trimmed by 5 bases and J by 4 bases, 5 bases remained unmatched. The germline gives CDR1 PRHDT, CDR2 FYEKMQ (reference sequence). The chain's CDR3 is CASSRRDSGNTIYF. CDR3 bases: TGTGCCAGCAGCCGGAGGGACAGCGGAAACACCATATATTTT.

The gene calls are TRBV2 and TRBJ2-7, with D unresolved. This CDR3 has 15 amino acids. The germline V and J ends were trimmed by 1 base and 0 bases, with 10 bases remaining between them. From germline, CDR1 is SNHLY and CDR2 FYNNEI. CDR3 region: CASSEEGRSSYEQYF. Here the CDR3 DNA reads TGTGCCAGCAGTGAAGAAGGACGGAGCTCCTACGAGCAGTACTTC.

Only one count was recorded for this clone. The chain employs TRBV19 and TRBJ2-3, with TRBD1 matching 9 bases. The CDR3 has 15 residues. The trim removed 0 bases at V and 6 bases at J, leaving 4 bases unmatched. Germline assignment: CDR1 LNHDA and CDR2 SQIVND (reference sequence). The CDR3 DNA reads TGTGCCAGTAGTATAGACCAGACAGGGGGGGATACGCAGTATTTT. Residues: CASSIDQTGGDTQYF.

The chain couples TRBV23-1 to TRBJ2-2, with D perhaps TRBD2 (5 bases). TRBV23-1 qualifies as an ORF whose function is uncertain. V was trimmed by 4 bases and J by 7 bases, leaving 13 bases between them. This CDR3 contains 14 residues. The chain's CDR3 is CASSPRPEVGELFF. For the CDR3, the DNA is TGCGCCAGCAGTCCCAGGCCGGAGGTCGGGGAGCTGTTTTTT.

The genes are TRBV5-6 and TRBJ2-1; D call uncertain. Germline CDR1 and CDR2: SGHDT and YYEEEE. V gave up 1 base and J gave up 0 bases, with 14 bases separating them. The CDR3 covers 17 residues. CDR3 nucleotide sequence: TGTGCCAGCAGCTTGCCCTGGACGGTGGGCTCCTACAATGAGCAGTTCTTC. Translated, it gives CASSLPWTVGSYNEQFF.

J is TRBJ2-3 and V is TRBV7-9; no reliable D call. V lost 4 bases to trimming and J lost 2 bases, with 10 bases between them. Germline V gene sequence: CDR1 SEHNR, CDR2 FQNEAQ (reference sequence). The CDR3 has 14 residues. The CDR3 DNA reads as TGTGCCAGCAGCTCCGGACGGACCACAGATACGCAGTATTTT. Its protein is CASSSGRTTDTQYF. Together with reference TRBV7-9 and TRBJ2-3, the CDR3 gives the full variable domain: DTGVSQNPRHKITKRGQNVTFRCDPISEHNRLYWYRQTLGQGPEFLTYFQNEAQLEKSRLLSDRFSAERPKGSFSTLEIQRTEQGDSAMYLCASSSGRTTDTQYFGPGTRLTVL.

The chain combines TRBV14 with TRBJ2-1, with D possibly TRBD2 on 6 matching bases. Trimming removed 0 bases at V and 9 bases at J, with 12 bases between. The CDR3 has 14 amino acids. Per germline, CDR1 SGHDN and CDR2 FVKESK. CDR3 sequence reads: CASSQDPGLSEQFF. The CDR3 coding sequence is TGTGCCAGCAGCCAAGATCCGGGACTGAGTGAGCAGTTCTTC. Full variable domain (remainder filled in from reference TRBV14 and TRBJ2-1): EAGVTQFPSHSVIEKGQTVTLRCDPISGHDNLYWYRRVMGKEIKFLLHFVKESKQDESGMPNNRFLAERTGGTYSTLKVQPAELEDSGVYFCASSQDPGLSEQFFGPGTRLTVL.